Following are 23 T cell receptor beta chains from one sample sequenced in a study of T cells in Graves' hyperthyroidism and ophthalmopathy. Amplified TCR beta CDR3 regions came from RNA transcripts. The primer set for the first-round RT-PCR of the TCR CDR3 was HTBI. TCRdb re-derived calls from the multiplex PCR reads in MiXCR, one entry per CDR3 protein. The data hold roughly 500,000 distinct CDR3 sequences, with approximately 25% observed a single time. The sequenced sample was blood. These receptor sequences come from a woman aged 25 to 39 with Graves' ophthalmopathy.

There are many counts of this clonotype. A read error may produce the germline difference seen at one junction end. CDR3 residues: CASSPSPGGKQPQHF. DNA for the CDR3: TGTGCCAGCAGCCCGAGCCCCGGGGGCAAACAGCCCCAGCATTTT. This chain uses TRBV11-2 with TRBJ1-5; D is perhaps TRBD1 (6 bases). Germline-derived CDR1 and CDR2 are SGHAT and FQNNGV. The CDR3 contains 15 residues.

Ten or more counts support this clonotype. The genes are TRBV20-1 and TRBJ1-2; 7 bases are a match to TRBD1. The CDR3 contains 11 residues. Looked up from germline, CDR1 is DFQATT and CDR2 is SNEGSKA (reference sequence). Unmatched junction bases numbered 2, after V lost 6 bases and J lost 4 bases. This CDR3 is CSATGAYGYTF. In DNA form, the CDR3 reads TGCAGTGCCACAGGGGCCTATGGCTACACCTTC.

The rearrangement links TRBV12-3 or TRBV12-4 to TRBJ2-7, with D possibly being TRBD2 (6 bases). Deletions cut 4 bases from V and 4 bases from J, with 11 bases between. The CDR3 runs 13 residues. The CDR3 sequence: CASSSPGEYEQYF. CDR3 coding DNA: TGTGCCAGCAGTTCCCCGGGGGAATACGAGCAGTACTTC.

The chain employs TRBV10-3 and TRBJ2-5, with 7 positions matching TRBD2. The CDR3 runs 13 residues. V trimming: 8 bases; J trimming: 1 base; junction bases outside the gene matches: 4. Germline V gene data show CDR1 as ENHRY and CDR2 as SYGVKD. CDR3 loop: CAIGTISQETQYF. The DNA of the CDR3 is TGTGCCATCGGGACTATAAGCCAAGAGACCCAGTACTTC.

V is TRBV28 and J is TRBJ2-7; D is unresolved. Germline loops: CDR1 MDHEN, CDR2 SYDVKM. The V end lost 1 base, the J end lost 1 base, and 17 bases lay between the germline ends. The CDR3 contains 17 residues. The CDR3 coding sequence is TGTGCCAGCAGTTTATCCTACTCTCTGCCACCATCCTACGAGCAGTACTTC. Its translation: CASSLSYSLPPSYEQYF.

This clonotype was found a few times. CDR3 DNA sequence: TGCAGTGCTAGAGAGGGCCAGGCCGTCGAGCAGTACTTC. It codes for CSAREGQAVEQYF. The chain carries TRBV20-1 and TRBJ2-7; D remains ambiguous. The CDR3 sequence is 13 residues long. Germline CDR1 reads DFQATT; CDR2 reads SNEGSKA (reference sequence). V was trimmed by 0 bases and J by 6 bases, leaving 12 bases between them.

This clonotype was found once. This sequence joins TRBV7-2 and TRBJ2-7; 9 nucleotides match TRBD2. This CDR3 comprises 14 residues. Germline CDR1 is SGHTA and CDR2 is FQGNSA. The ends lost 4 bases at V and 6 bases at J; junction bases unmatched: 7. CDR3 region: CASSSLLAGFEQYF. The DNA of the CDR3 is TGTGCCAGCAGCTCTCTACTAGCGGGTTTCGAGCAGTACTTC.

This clonotype was seen just once. The chain links TRBV28 to TRBJ2-4; D not certain. The germline CDR1 and CDR2 sequences are MDHEN and SYDVKM. The CDR3 loop spans 16 amino acids. With 3 bases removed from V and 3 bases from J, the gap between germline ends came to 15 bases. CDR3 nucleotide sequence: TGTGCCAGCAGTTTCACTATAGGTGGAGACAAAAACATTCAGTACTTC. It yields the protein CASSFTIGGDKNIQYF.

This clonotype was counted a few times. V and J are TRBV6-5 and TRBJ1-2, with TRBD1 matching over 9 bases. V dropped 2 bases and J dropped 8; count of bases not matched to a gene: 0. CDR3 length: 12 residues. CDR1 is MNHEY, CDR2 SVGAGI, per germline. Written as DNA, the CDR3 is TGTGCCAGCAGTTACGGGACAGGGGGCTACACCTTC. Amino acids: CASSYGTGGYTF.

The sample holds a few counts of this clonotype. A much larger clone is a single base away; this may be a read error. The chain recombines TRBV7-2 with TRBJ2-7, with D uncertain. CDR1 SGHTA and CDR2 FQGNSA come from the germline V gene. There are 13 residues in the CDR3. CDR3 DNA: TGTGCCAGCAGCTTAGCTGTCAACTACGAGCAGTGCTTC. Encoded protein: CASSLAVNYEQCF.

This clonotype was counted ten times or more. This sequence joins TRBV4-1 and TRBJ1-5, with D possibly being TRBD1 (5 bases). This CDR3 region has 15 residues. With 3 bases removed from V and 3 bases from J, the gap between germline ends came to 12 bases. The germline V gene has CDR1 MGHRA and CDR2 YSYEKL. The CDR3 bases are TGCGCCAGCAGCCATGCGGTACAGGTCAATCAGCCCCAGCATTTT. This sequence encodes CASSHAVQVNQPQHF.

This chain connects TRBV15 to TRBJ2-2; D unclear. This CDR3 has 11 amino acids. Trimming left V 1 base short and J 8 bases short, with 2 bases between. Germline V gene data show CDR1 as LNHNV and CDR2 as YYDKDF (reference sequence). The CDR3 spells CATSRGGELFF. DNA of the CDR3: TGTGCCACCAGCAGAGGAGGGGAGCTGTTTTTT.

This clonotype was seen ten or more times. The chain combines TRBV20-1 with TRBJ1-5; tentative D call: TRBD1 (6 bases). CDR1 and CDR2 (germline): DFQATT, SNEGSKA (reference sequence). The CDR3 loop spans 14 amino acids. V lost 5 bases and J 1 base, leaving 12 bases between the germline ends. CDR3 DNA: TGCAGTGCTCTGACAGGCACCAGCAATCAGCCCCAGCATTTT. It translates to CSALTGTSNQPQHF.

The V gene is TRBV11-3, the J gene TRBJ2-6, with a weak D call TRBD1 (6 bases). The CDR3 length is 16 residues. Germline lookup yields CDR1 SGHNT and CDR2 YENEEA. V was trimmed by 2 bases and J by 0 bases, leaving 8 bases between them. DNA for the CDR3: TGTGCCAGCAGCTTAAGGGACAACTCTGGGGCCAACGTCCTGACTTTC. Its protein product is CASSLRDNSGANVLTF.

This clonotype showed up many times. V is TRBV30 and J is TRBJ2-2; a possible D gene is TRBD2 (5 bases). V lost 2 bases and J lost 7, with 8 bases in between. This CDR3 is 12 amino acids long. Per germline, CDR1 GTSNPN and CDR2 SVGIG (reference sequence). The CDR3 protein is CAWSWGVGELFF. CDR3 sequence (DNA): TGTGCCTGGAGTTGGGGAGTCGGGGAGCTGTTTTTT.

This clonotype was counted only a few times. V and J are TRBV6-1 and TRBJ1-2, with a possible D match to TRBD1 (6 bases). Germline V lookup: CDR1 MNHNS, CDR2 SASEGT. Trimming removed 6 bases from V and 7 bases from J, with 12 bases in between. CDR3 length: 12 amino acids. The CDR3 is CASRAGGTGYTF. CDR3 sequence (DNA): TGTGCCAGCAGGGCGGGGGGCACTGGCTACACCTTC.

This clonotype was counted a single time. The chain uses TRBV28 and TRBJ2-2, with TRBD2 matching 9 bases. This CDR3 has 18 residues. CDR1 and CDR2 (germline): MDHEN, SYDVKM. J was trimmed by 7 bases and V by 6 bases; bases with no gene match: 18. CDR3 nucleotides: TGTGCCAGCAGCTTAGTTCTTAGCGGGGGCCGCGGAGGCGGGGAGCTGTTTTTT. It encodes CASSLVLSGGRGGGELFF. The full variable domain, rest sourced from reference TRBV28 and TRBJ2-2, is DVKVTQSSRYLVKRTGEKVFLECVQDMDHENMFWYRQDPGLGLRLIYFSYDVKMKEKGDIPEGYSVSREKKERFSLILESASTNQTSMYLCASSLVLSGGRGGGELFFGEGSRLTVL.

This clonotype was counted ten times or more. A junction end diverges from the germline sequence, so it may reflect a read error. CDR3 nucleotide sequence: TGTGCCATCAGTGATGAAGGTAGGGGAAGACAGACTCAGCGCTTT. Translated, it gives CAISDEGRGRQTQRF. The chain carries TRBV10-3 and TRBJ1-1; D is perhaps TRBD1 (5 bases). Per germline, CDR1 ENHRY and CDR2 SYGVKD. The CDR3 runs to 15 residues.

This clonotype was found many times. V is TRBV7-2 and J is TRBJ2-7; 10 nucleotides agree with TRBD1. CDR1 is SGHTA and CDR2 is FQGNSA in the germline V gene. V trimming: 5 bases; J trimming: 3 bases; junction bases outside the gene matches: 4. There are 14 residues in the CDR3. The CDR3 here is CASSRQGADYEQYF. The DNA of the CDR3 is TGTGCCAGCAGCAGACAGGGGGCTGACTACGAGCAGTACTTC.

This chain connects TRBV11-1 to TRBJ1-6; 9 nucleotides agree with TRBD1. Germline lookup yields CDR1 SGHAT and CDR2 FQDESV (reference sequence). Losses at the gene ends were 5 bases for V and 9 bases for J; bases not matched to a gene: 2. The CDR3 length is 13 residues. The CDR3 DNA reads TGTGCCAGCAGCGGGACAGGGTTTTCACCCCTCCACTTT. Protein: CASSGTGFSPLHF.

The V gene is TRBV29-1, the J gene TRBJ1-1; no clear D. With 7 bases removed from V and 1 base from J, the gap between germline ends came to 10 bases. In germline, CDR1 is SQVTM, CDR2 ANQGSEA. This CDR3 has 12 amino acids. CDR3 residues: CSAASGNTEAFF. The CDR3 DNA reads as TGCAGCGCCGCTTCGGGGAACACTGAAGCTTTCTTT.

This clonotype was counted ten times or more. The V call is TRBV27, the J call TRBJ2-5; D not certain. V was pared by 4 bases and J by 4 bases, with 13 bases between. Germline CDR1 is MNHEY and CDR2 is SMNVEV (reference sequence). The CDR3 is made up of 14 amino acids. The CDR3 bases are TGTGCCAGCAGTTGGCGGTGGGCGGTAGAGACCCAGTACTTC. Protein sequence: CASSWRWAVETQYF.

There are many counts of this clonotype. V gene TRBV28 combines with J gene TRBJ2-5; D is perhaps TRBD2 (5 bases). Germline loops: CDR1 MDHEN, CDR2 SYDVKM. The CDR3 runs 14 residues. The V gene lost 5 bases and the J gene lost 1 base, with 11 bases spanning the gap. The CDR3 bases are TGTGCCAGCAGTGACCGGGGTACCCAAGAGACCCAGTACTTC. The encoded protein is CASSDRGTQETQYF.